This T cell receptor (beta chain) was profiled in a study of T cells in Graves' hyperthyroidism and ophthalmopathy. The study's findings and limits: Blood held most thyroid clonotypes expanded above 0.001 frequency.

This clonotype was seen many times. The antigen is not known. On the basis of clinical symptoms, serum thyroxine and TRAb, thyroid ultrasound and orbital computed tomography, diagnoses were made. The PBMCs studied were ones that came from 10 ml fresh peripheral blood. The TCR beta CDR3 regions underwent amplification using RNA transcripts as the source. With the HTBI primer set, the TCR CDR3 went through a first round of RT-PCR. TCRdb ran MiXCR on the multiplex PCR reads and lists one entry per CDR3 protein. This table holds 500,000 to 750,000 distinct CDR3 sequences, 14% found once. The sequenced material came from blood. This TCR derives from a woman aged 18-35 years with Graves' ophthalmopathy.

CDR3 bases: TGTGCCTGGATAGGGGGGCTTGGGAACACTGAAGCTTTCTTT. Residues: CAWIGGLGNTEAFF. This sequence joins TRBV30 and TRBJ1-1; a possible D gene is TRBD1 (6 bases). This CDR3 has 14 residues. Germline CDR1 GTSNPN, CDR2 SVGIG (reference sequence). V was pared by 4 bases and J by 1 base, with 13 bases between.